Presented here are 27 T cell receptor beta chains from one specimen sequenced in a study of control samples from healthy donors and cancer patients (TCRdb year 2020). Library generation was performed with the immunoSEQ multiplex PCR assay. TCRdb mirrors the immuneACCESS table, restricted to in-frame sequences. Some clones are absent from its copies; in checked studies, under half trace to an unresolved V gene, and the reason for the others is unknown. This sample gives 130,000 to 150,000 clones in total; 92% of them show up just once. The biggest ten clones account for about 10% of the sample. The sample taken for sequencing was blood. Receptors were obtained from a man younger than 45 in good health.

The CDR3 DNA sequence: TGTGCCAGCAGTCCCGGGACAGGGGTTCCCGGGGAGCTGTTTTTT. This encodes CASSPGTGVPGELFF. The genes are TRBV7-2 and TRBJ2-2; 10 bases line up with TRBD1. The CDR3 extends over 15 amino acids. V shed 6 bases, J shed 6 bases, and the junction held 7 bases outside the gene matches. Germline CDR1 is SGHTA and CDR2 is FQGNSA.

This chain links TRBV10-3 with TRBJ1-2; weak D call: TRBD1 (6 bases). Deletions cut 10 bases from V and 4 bases from J, with 16 bases between. The CDR3 spans 13 residues. Germline V gives CDR1 ENHRY, CDR2 SYGVKD. CDR3 amino acids: CATLISTGYGYTF. The DNA of the CDR3 is TGTGCCACCCTAATTTCGACAGGCTATGGCTACACCTTC.

The chain has TRBV2 and TRBJ2-7, with D hard to call. CDR1 SNHLY and CDR2 FYNNEI come from the germline V gene. V lost 2 bases and J 3 bases, leaving 14 bases between the germline ends. The CDR3 spans 15 residues. The CDR3 here is CASSEFVGRFYEQYF. CDR3 DNA: TGTGCCAGCAGTGAATTCGTAGGCAGGTTCTACGAGCAGTACTTC.

V is TRBV30 and J is TRBJ1-1, with D uncertain. This CDR3 region has 16 residues. The germline V gene has CDR1 GTSNPN and CDR2 SVGIG (reference sequence). V lost 2 bases, J lost 1 base, and 17 bases lay in between. For the CDR3, the DNA is TGTGCCTGGAGTCTGGGGTTCCGTTTAGCGAACACTGAAGCTTTCTTT. It translates to CAWSLGFRLANTEAFF.

The chain links TRBV12-5 to TRBJ2-1; D remains unclear. Per germline, CDR1 LGHNT and CDR2 FRNRAP. This CDR3 has 17 amino acids. The V end lost 5 bases, the J end lost 2 bases, and 19 bases lay between the germline ends. The CDR3 spells CASGTRLWAVTYNEQFF. For the CDR3, the DNA is TGTGCTAGTGGTACCCGGTTGTGGGCGGTTACCTACAATGAGCAGTTCTTC. Together with reference TRBV12-5 and TRBJ2-1, the CDR3 gives the full variable domain: DARVTQTPRHKVTEMGQEVTMRCQPILGHNTVFWYRQTMMQGLELLAYFRNRAPLDDSGMPKDRFSAEMPDATLATLKIQPSEPRDSAVYFCASGTRLWAVTYNEQFFGPGTRLTVL.

V usage is TRBV29-1 and J usage is TRBJ1-1, with TRBD1 matching 7 bases. The CDR3 has 13 amino acids. The germline V gene encodes CDR1 SQVTM and CDR2 ANQGSEA. With V trimmed by 3 bases and J by 4 bases, 5 bases remained unmatched. In DNA form, the CDR3 reads TGCAGCGTTGAGTACAGGGGAGGCACTGAAGCTTTCTTT. Protein sequence: CSVEYRGGTEAFF.

V is TRBV28 and J is TRBJ2-7; no clear D gene. The length of the CDR3 is 14 residues. The V and J ends lost 5 bases and 5 bases respectively, with 16 bases between them. Per germline, CDR1 MDHEN and CDR2 SYDVKM. CDR3 sequence (DNA): TGTGCCAGCAGTCGGCCAAAGGGCAGGCACGAGCAGTACTTC. Translated, it gives CASSRPKGRHEQYF.

The V call is TRBV11-2, the J call TRBJ1-2; D possibly corresponds to TRBD1 (5 bases). The CDR3 is made up of 13 amino acids. Germline V gene lookup returns CDR1 SGHAT and CDR2 FQNNGV. Trimming pared 3 bases from V and 6 bases from J, leaving 11 bases between. This chain's CDR3 is CASSLAGLDGYTF. In nucleotides, the CDR3 is TGTGCCAGCAGCTTGGCAGGGTTGGATGGCTACACCTTC.

This chain connects TRBV30 to TRBJ2-2; D gene unclear. The CDR3 loop spans 12 amino acids. V was trimmed by 5 bases and J by 6 bases, leaving 10 bases between them. Germline V lookup: CDR1 GTSNPN, CDR2 SVGIG (reference sequence). The CDR3 bases are TGTGCCTGGGGCTTTTACGCCGGGGAGCTGTTTTTT. Its protein product is CAWGFYAGELFF.

The chain employs TRBV28 and TRBJ2-7; D ambiguous. This CDR3 region has 11 residues. Germline V gives CDR1 MDHEN, CDR2 SYDVKM. Trimming cost V 6 bases and J 3 bases, with 6 bases left between them. CDR3 DNA sequence: TGTGCCAGCAGCCCCCGCTACGAGCAGTACTTC. This encodes CASSPRYEQYF.

CDR3 bases: TGTGCCAGCAGGGACAGTGGAACAGGGGGCGTTTATCGCACCGGGGAGCTGTTTTTT. It encodes CASRDSGTGGVYRTGELFF. J is TRBJ2-2 and V is TRBV11-3, with 9 bases lining up with TRBD1. The CDR3 has 19 amino acids. V shed 6 bases, J shed 4 bases, and the junction held 18 bases outside the gene matches. Germline loops: CDR1 SGHNT, CDR2 YENEEA.

This chain joins TRBV18 and TRBJ2-7, with 9 bases that match TRBD1. From germline, CDR1 is KGHSH and CDR2 LQKENI. The V segment lost 3 bases and the J segment 3 bases; nucleotides outside the gene matches: 3. The CDR3 totals 14 residues. CDR3 DNA: TGTGCCAGCTCACCTCGGGACAGGGACTACGAGCAGTACTTC. This translates into CASSPRDRDYEQYF.

This clone was picked up one time. The chain joins TRBV7-2 to TRBJ2-7; no firm D call. The CDR3 covers 11 residues. Germline CDR1 reads SGHTA; CDR2 reads FQGNSA. Trimming pared 0 bases from V and 7 bases from J, leaving 4 bases between. CDR3 residues: CASSLAGEQYF. Written as DNA, the CDR3 is TGTGCCAGCAGCTTAGCGGGGGAGCAGTACTTC. Full variable domain (missing parts from reference TRBV7-2 and TRBJ2-7): GAGVSQSPSNKVTEKGKDVELRCDPISGHTALYWYRQSLGQGLEFLIYFQGNSAPDKSGLPSDRFSAERTGGSVSTLTIQRTQQEDSAVYLCASSLAGEQYFGPGTRLTVT.

The rearrangement uses TRBV30 and TRBJ1-1, with 7 bases lining up with TRBD1. Germline values: CDR1 GTSNPN, CDR2 SVGIG (reference sequence). The CDR3 spans 14 residues. Trimming at V came to 4 bases and at J to 3 bases, leaving 8 bases not matched to a gene. The CDR3 region has the DNA TGTGCCTGGACTCAGGACAGGACACACACTGAAGCTTTCTTT. Protein sequence: CAWTQDRTHTEAFF.

This clone occurred once. J is TRBJ1-2 and V is TRBV19; tentative D call: TRBD1 (6 bases). With 7 bases removed from V and 5 bases from J, the gap between germline ends came to 14 bases. This CDR3 is 13 amino acids long. From germline, CDR1 is LNHDA and CDR2 SQIVND (reference sequence). Here the CDR3 DNA reads TGTGCCAGTACCCCGACAGGCCCGTATGGCTACACCTTC. Translating gives CASTPTGPYGYTF.

The chain recombines TRBV2 with TRBJ1-1, with D hard to call. Trimming took off 7 bases at V and 3 bases at J, with 9 bases between the two ends. This CDR3 has 12 amino acids. Looked up from germline, CDR1 is SNHLY and CDR2 is FYNNEI. The CDR3 sequence: CASTNIHTEAFF. DNA for the CDR3: TGTGCCAGCACAAACATACACACTGAAGCTTTCTTT.

The chain has TRBV10-3 and TRBJ2-7; TRBD1 matches 9 bases. V was pared by 0 bases and J by 3 bases, with 18 bases of the junction left unmatched. The CDR3 totals 20 residues. The germline V gene encodes CDR1 ENHRY and CDR2 SYGVKD. The CDR3 sequence is CAISESFTGTGPRSDYEQYF. In DNA form, the CDR3 reads TGTGCCATCAGTGAGTCTTTTACCGGGACAGGGCCGCGGTCGGACTACGAGCAGTACTTC.

This clone was recorded a few times. The CDR3 nucleotides read TGTGCCAGCAGCCTGACGGGGCGCAGCACTGAAAAACTGTTTTTT. As protein: CASSLTGRSTEKLFF. V and J are TRBV11-2 and TRBJ1-4; maybe TRBD1 (5 bases). Germline V gene sequence: CDR1 SGHAT, CDR2 FQNNGV. V lost 5 bases to trimming and J lost 7 bases, with 17 bases between them. The CDR3 spans 15 residues.

CDR3 sequence reads: CASRGQGSRQPQHF. CDR3 bases: TGTGCCAGCAGGGGACAGGGCTCTCGGCAGCCCCAGCATTTT. The chain uses TRBV2 and TRBJ1-5; 9 nucleotides align to TRBD1. Germline assignment: CDR1 SNHLY and CDR2 FYNNEI. The ends lost 6 bases at V and 7 bases at J; junction bases unmatched: 7. The CDR3 totals 14 residues.

This chain joins TRBV6-6 and TRBJ2-2, with TRBD1 as a possible D gene (5 bases). The CDR3 extends over 16 amino acids. Trimming took 5 bases from V and 4 from J, leaving 17 bases between them. Germline V lookup: CDR1 MNHNY, CDR2 SVGAGI (reference sequence). The CDR3 bases are TGTGCCAGCAGTCGAAGTGGACAAGGCGGCACCGGGGAGCTGTTTTTT. Translation: CASSRSGQGGTGELFF.

The chain carries TRBV7-6 and TRBJ2-7, with 8 bases aligning to TRBD2. J was trimmed by 4 bases and V by 5 bases; bases with no gene match: 10. CDR3 length: 15 amino acids. CDR1 and CDR2 (germline): SGHVS, FNYEAQ. The CDR3 sequence: CASSPISGSAYEQYF. The CDR3 nucleotides are TGTGCCAGCAGCCCCATAAGCGGGAGCGCTTACGAGCAGTACTTC.

The chain links TRBV15 to TRBJ1-1; 7 bases are a match to TRBD1. The CDR3 runs to 15 residues. The ends lost 0 bases at V and 1 base at J; junction bases unmatched: 2. Germline V gene lookup returns CDR1 LNHNV and CDR2 YYDKDF (reference sequence). In nucleotides, the CDR3 is TGTGCCACCAGCAGAGATCCAGGGGGGAACACTGAAGCTTTCTTT. Translated, it gives CATSRDPGGNTEAFF.

V and J are TRBV11-3 and TRBJ2-3; D not certain. Germline CDR1 reads SGHNT; CDR2 reads YENEEA. V lost 4 bases and J lost 5, with 7 bases in between. The CDR3 covers 12 residues. The CDR3 loop reads CASSSRKDTQYF. The CDR3 DNA reads TGTGCCAGCAGCTCAAGGAAAGATACGCAGTATTTT.

This clone was picked up one time. The gene calls are TRBV16 and TRBJ2-3; TRBD2 is a possible D gene (6 bases). CDR1 and CDR2 from the germline V gene are KGHSY and FQNENV. V shed 1 base and J shed 2 bases, with 13 bases lying between them. This CDR3 spans 16 amino acids. DNA for the CDR3: TGTGCCAGCAGCCAATTATACGGGGGATACACAGATACGCAGTATTTT. Protein product: CASSQLYGGYTDTQYF.

The V gene is TRBV15, the J gene TRBJ1-5, with unresolved D. CDR1 is LNHNV and CDR2 is YYDKDF in the germline V gene (reference sequence). The V end was cut by 1 base, the J end by 2 bases, with 9 bases between. CDR3 size: 15 residues. CDR3 sequence reads: CATSRVGVGNQPQHF. Here the CDR3 DNA reads TGTGCCACCAGCAGAGTTGGGGTCGGCAATCAGCCCCAGCATTTT.

V is TRBV10-1 and J is TRBJ2-2; unclear D gene. The CDR3 consists of 14 residues. Trimming took 3 bases from V and 6 from J, leaving 11 bases between them. CDR1 is WNHNN and CDR2 is SYGVQD in the germline V gene (reference sequence). DNA for the CDR3: TGCGCCAGCAGTGAAACCAGCCGTCCCGGGGAGCTGTTTTTT. This codes for CASSETSRPGELFF.

The chain couples TRBV30 to TRBJ1-4; a possible D gene is TRBD1 (5 bases). The CDR3 is 14 amino acids. The germline CDR1 and CDR2 sequences are GTSNPN and SVGIG (reference sequence). Between the trimmed V and J ends, which lost 2 bases and 4 bases, there was a span of 11 bases. CDR3 in amino acids: CAWSRGGNNEKLFF. The CDR3 DNA reads TGTGCCTGGAGTCGGGGGGGTAATAATGAAAAACTGTTTTTT.